These 16 T cell receptor beta chains were sequenced from one sample in a study of blood T cell repertoires in COVID-19. Sequencing was performed with immunoSEQ multiplex PCR; in TCRdb, only in-frame clones are kept and a portion is missing. The sample lists 110,000 to 150,000 clones; roughly 89% were seen once. The source material was PBMCs or T cells enriched from blood (not recorded which). The origin of the receptors is a man in his fifties or sixties who had recovered from COVID-19.

The CDR3 DNA reads as TGCGCCAGCAGCTTAACGGGGTCCGAGGTTGGTCAGCCCCAGCATTTT. Residues: CASSLTGSEVGQPQHF. The chain carries TRBV5-1 and TRBJ1-5; D not resolved. V was shortened by 2 bases and J by 6 bases, with 18 bases between the two germline ends. This CDR3 has 16 amino acids. Germline V CDR1 and CDR2: SGHRS, YFSETQ.

The chain combines TRBV5-6 with TRBJ1-5, with no clear D. This CDR3 spans 15 amino acids. CDR1 is SGHDT and CDR2 is YYEEEE in the germline V gene. The V gene lost 1 base and the J gene lost 0 bases, with 8 bases spanning the gap. The CDR3 sequence is CASSLYPTSNQPQHF. The CDR3 DNA reads TGTGCCAGCAGCTTGTATCCTACTAGCAATCAGCCCCAGCATTTT.

This clone appeared a few times. The chain carries TRBV27 and TRBJ1-3; D is ambiguous. Germline assignment: CDR1 MNHEY and CDR2 SMNVEV (reference sequence). The CDR3 spans 14 residues. V lost 4 bases, J lost 4 bases, and 11 bases lay in between. In DNA form, the CDR3 reads TGTGCCAGCAGTTGGTCCCCTAAAGGAAACACCATATATTTT. This gives the protein CASSWSPKGNTIYF.

The rearrangement uses TRBV2 and TRBJ1-6, with a tentative D call TRBD1 (5 bases). The CDR3 is 15 residues long. Germline V lookup: CDR1 SNHLY, CDR2 FYNNEI. V lost 5 bases, J lost 9 bases, and 17 bases lay in between. The CDR3 bases are TGTGCCAGCAGTCAGGGTGCCGTCCTGACTTCACCCCTCCACTTT. Translation gives CASSQGAVLTSPLHF.

The chain employs TRBV4-2 and TRBJ1-6; D is uncertain. The germline V gene encodes CDR1 LGHNA and CDR2 YNFKEQ. V shed 1 base and J shed 0 bases, with 7 bases lying between them. This CDR3 spans 16 amino acids. CDR3 nucleotide sequence: TGTGCCAGCAGCCAAGTATGGAGCTCCTATAATTCACCCCTCCACTTT. This encodes CASSQVWSSYNSPLHF.

V usage is TRBV20-1 and J usage is TRBJ2-1; no definite D call. Germline CDR1 and CDR2: DFQATT and SNEGSKA (reference sequence). Trimming shortened V by 5 bases and J by 5 bases, and 7 bases separated the two germline ends. The CDR3 contains 11 residues. CDR3 sequence: CSAPGHNEQFF. DNA of the CDR3: TGCAGTGCTCCCGGTCACAATGAGCAGTTCTTC.

The V gene is TRBV30, the J gene TRBJ2-7; TRBD2 aligns across 13 bases. The CDR3 runs 19 residues. Germline V gene sequence: CDR1 GTSNPN, CDR2 SVGIG (reference sequence). V shed 0 bases and J 8 bases; nucleotides not matched to a gene: 19. DNA of the CDR3: TGTGCCTGGAGTGTAGGAGTCAGCCGGGGACTAGCGGGGCCCTCCCAGCAGTACTTC. Its protein product is CAWSVGVSRGLAGPSQQYF.

This chain links TRBV11-2 with TRBJ2-2; D perhaps matches TRBD2 (6 bases). The V end was cut by 2 bases, the J end by 6 bases, with 16 bases between. The CDR3 length is 16 residues. The V gene's germline CDR1 is SGHAT and CDR2 FQNNGV. The CDR3 sequence is CASSLSYGRAAGELFF. The CDR3 nucleotides read TGTGCCAGCAGCTTATCTTACGGGAGAGCGGCCGGGGAGCTGTTTTTT.

There are a few counts of this clone. The CDR3 bases are TGTGCCAGCAGTTACTCGAATAGCGGGAGTAATGAGCAGTTCTTC. It is translated as CASSYSNSGSNEQFF. The V call is TRBV6-2 or TRBV6-3, the J call TRBJ2-1, with 9 bases matching TRBD2. The CDR3 is 15 residues long. Germline values: CDR1 MNHEY, CDR2 SVGEGT. Unmatched junction bases numbered 4, after V lost 0 bases and J lost 7 bases.

The rearrangement links TRBV3-1 (or the pseudogene TRBV3-2) to TRBJ2-5; 8 positions agree with TRBD2. This CDR3 is 15 amino acids long. CDR1 is LGHDT, CDR2 YNNKEL, per germline (reference sequence). Unmatched junction bases numbered 3, after V lost 3 bases and J lost 0 bases. CDR3 amino acids: CASSQPGLDQETQYF. For the CDR3, the DNA is TGTGCCAGCAGCCAGCCGGGACTAGACCAAGAGACCCAGTACTTC.

This chain connects TRBV11-2 to TRBJ1-2; the match to TRBD1 covers 9 bases. With V trimmed by 1 base and J by 2 bases, 8 bases remained unmatched. The CDR3 is 17 residues long. CDR1 is SGHAT, CDR2 FQNNGV, per germline. In DNA, the CDR3 is TGTGCCAGCAGCTTAGGGGACAGGGTTGTCACAAACTATGGCTACACCTTC. Encoded protein: CASSLGDRVVTNYGYTF. The whole variable domain, filled in from reference TRBV11-2 and TRBJ1-2, reads EAGVAQSPRYKIIEKRQSVAFWCNPISGHATLYWYQQILGQGPKLLIQFQNNGVVDDSQLPKDRFSAERLKGVDSTLKIQPAKLEDSAVYLCASSLGDRVVTNYGYTFGSGTRLTVV.

The chain employs TRBV19 and TRBJ1-1; unclear D gene. Germline-derived CDR1 and CDR2 are LNHDA and SQIVND (reference sequence). V was clipped by 8 bases and J by 4 bases, with 8 bases between them. There are 11 residues in the CDR3. The CDR3 reads CASRRGTEAFF. DNA for the CDR3: TGTGCCAGTCGACGGGGCACTGAAGCTTTCTTT.

The rearrangement uses TRBV7-6 and TRBJ2-1; D is possibly TRBD1 (6 bases). Germline CDR1 SGHVS, CDR2 FNYEAQ. This CDR3 is 15 amino acids long. Trimming cost V 5 bases and J 4 bases, with 15 bases left between them. CDR3 DNA: TGTGCCAGCAGCCGAACGACAGGCACTTACAATGAGCAGTTCTTC. It yields the protein CASSRTTGTYNEQFF.

The chain recombines TRBV24-1 with TRBJ1-6, with TRBD1 matching over 7 bases. The length of the CDR3 is 16 residues. Per germline, CDR1 KGHDR and CDR2 SFDVKD. With 3 bases clipped from V and 7 bases from J, the junction kept 8 bases outside the gene matches. This chain's CDR3 is CATSDPRQGVNSPLHF. In DNA, the CDR3 is TGTGCCACCAGTGATCCGAGACAGGGTGTAAATTCACCCCTCCACTTT.

This clone was counted a single time. The V call is TRBV28, the J call TRBJ1-5; TRBD1 matches at 10 bases. Trimming cost V 5 bases and J 1 base; bases outside gene matches: 5. The CDR3 contains 16 residues. Germline V gene sequence: CDR1 MDHEN, CDR2 SYDVKM. CDR3 sequence: CASSKRQGASNQPQHF. The DNA for the CDR3 is TGTGCCAGCAGTAAAAGACAGGGGGCCAGCAATCAGCCCCAGCATTTT.

V usage is TRBV7-3 and J usage is TRBJ1-2, with D tentatively TRBD1 (6 bases). V was shortened by 2 bases and J by 7 bases, with 14 bases between the two germline ends. There are 14 residues in the CDR3. Germline V gives CDR1 SGHTA, CDR2 FQGTGA. In nucleotides, the CDR3 is TGTGCCAGCAGCTTAGAGGGAGCCAGGGGTGGCTACACCTTC. Protein: CASSLEGARGGYTF.